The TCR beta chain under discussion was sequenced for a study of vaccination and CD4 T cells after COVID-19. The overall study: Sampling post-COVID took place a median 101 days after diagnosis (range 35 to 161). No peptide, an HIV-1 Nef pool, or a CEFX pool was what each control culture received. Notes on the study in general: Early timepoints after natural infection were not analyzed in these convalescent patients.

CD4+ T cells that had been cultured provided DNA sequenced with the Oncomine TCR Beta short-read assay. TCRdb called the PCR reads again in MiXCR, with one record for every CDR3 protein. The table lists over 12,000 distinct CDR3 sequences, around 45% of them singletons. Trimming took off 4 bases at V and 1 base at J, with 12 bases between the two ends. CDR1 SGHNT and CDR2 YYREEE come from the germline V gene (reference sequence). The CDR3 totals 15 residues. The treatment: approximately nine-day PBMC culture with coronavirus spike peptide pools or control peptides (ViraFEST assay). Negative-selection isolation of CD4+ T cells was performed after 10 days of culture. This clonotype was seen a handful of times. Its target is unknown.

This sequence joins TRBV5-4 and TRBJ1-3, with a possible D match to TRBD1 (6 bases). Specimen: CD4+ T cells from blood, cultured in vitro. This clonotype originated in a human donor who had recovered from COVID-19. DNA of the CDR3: TGTGCCAGCAGCACGGGGGGGGCATCTGGAAACACCATATATTTT. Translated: CASSTGGASGNTIYF.